The clone carrying this T cell receptor beta chain was detected many times. Before thyroid surgery, none of the patients had received any treatment. TCRdb reanalyzed the PCR reads via MiXCR. The table lists around 30,000 clones, about 15% of them singletons, with around 4% in the top ten. This entry comes from a study of metastatic and nonmetastatic thyroid tumors. CDR1 is PRHDT, CDR2 FYEKMQ, per germline (reference sequence). CDR3 length: 16 residues. The germline V and J ends were trimmed by 5 bases and 2 bases, with 15 bases remaining between them. The sample consisted of blood. The sequence was collected from a female donor with papillary thyroid cancer or a benign thyroid nodule (not recorded which). Some clones in this sample may be carry-over from other donors' samples. This chain links TRBV13 with TRBJ2-2, with D possibly matching TRBD2 (5 bases). This CDR3 is CASSPQERINTGELFF. The CDR3 DNA reads as TGTGCCAGCAGCCCCCAGGAGCGGATAAACACCGGGGAGCTGTTTTTT.